This T cell receptor beta chain emerged from a study of blood T cell repertoires in COVID-19. Libraries were prepared by immunoSEQ multiplex PCR; TCRdb keeps only in-frame clonotypes and omits some of them. The data hold 150,000 to 200,000 clones, with 70% to 90% observed a single time. Germline assignment: CDR1 SGHNT and CDR2 YYREEE (reference sequence). This CDR3 spans 15 amino acids. V was pared by 0 bases and J by 0 bases, with 2 bases of the junction left unmatched. The sample consisted of peripheral blood. The clonotype originates from a man aged 65-85 years with active or convalescent COVID-19. This chain joins TRBV5-4 and TRBJ1-1, with 7 bases that match TRBD1. The CDR3 reads CASSLEGAMNTEAFF. The CDR3 bases are TGTGCCAGCAGCTTGGAGGGGGCCATGAACACTGAAGCTTTCTTT.